The rows below give T cell receptor beta chains drawn from one sample of a study of T cell responses to AZD1222 COVID-19 vaccine. Assay used: immunoSEQ multiplex PCR; TCRdb lists only in-frame clones, some missing. Here the sample spans approximately 190,000 clones, 90% to 95% being singletons. The input for sequencing was peripheral blood, taken on day 0 of AZD1222 vaccination. All receptors come from an adult in good health. Both conserved end residues are part of each CDR3. D genes are given only for firm matches. Only part of the rows carry a size: once, few, many, or a class if the clone is expanded.

v_call: TRBV7-8; d_call: NA; clone_size: NA; j_call: TRBJ1-2; cdr3_aa: CASSVPGFYGYTF; cdr3_nt: TGTGCCAGCAGCGTACCAGGGTTCTATGGCTACACCTTC
v_call: TRBV16; d_call: TRBD2; clone_size: NA; j_call: TRBJ2-3; cdr3_aa: CASSGKLAQTTDTQYF; cdr3_nt: TGTGCCAGCAGCGGTAAACTAGCGCAGACCACAGATACGCAGTATTTT
v_call: TRBV7-2; d_call: NA; clone_size: NA; j_call: TRBJ2-2; cdr3_aa: CASSLAFYTGELFF; cdr3_nt: TGTGCCAGCAGCTTAGCGTTCTACACCGGGGAGCTGTTTTTT
v_call: TRBV2; d_call: NA; clone_size: NA; j_call: TRBJ1-2; cdr3_aa: CASSESDRNYGYTF; cdr3_nt: TGTGCCAGCAGTGAAAGTGACAGAAACTATGGCTACACCTTC
v_call: TRBV11-2; d_call: NA; clone_size: NA; j_call: TRBJ1-1; cdr3_aa: CASSSWTREVGNTEAFF; cdr3_nt: TGTGCCAGCAGCTCTTGGACGAGGGAGGTCGGGAACACTGAAGCTTTCTTT
v_call: TRBV7-9; d_call: TRBD1; clone_size: NA; j_call: TRBJ1-6; cdr3_aa: CASSLEGQLYNSPLHF; cdr3_nt: TGTGCCAGCAGCTTAGAGGGACAGCTATATAATTCACCCCTCCACTTT
v_call: TRBV19; d_call: TRBD2; clone_size: NA; j_call: TRBJ2-3; cdr3_aa: CASSASGTTDTQYF; cdr3_nt: TGTGCCAGTAGCGCTAGCGGAACCACAGATACGCAGTATTTT
v_call: TRBV3-1/TRBV3-2; d_call: NA; clone_size: NA; j_call: TRBJ2-7; cdr3_aa: CASSQRADGCPYEQYF; cdr3_nt: TGTGCCAGCAGCCAGAGGGCTGACGGGTGCCCGTACGAGCAGTACTTC
v_call: TRBV10-2; d_call: NA; clone_size: NA; j_call: TRBJ2-7; cdr3_aa: CASSERLITSREQYF; cdr3_nt: TGCGCCAGCAGTGAAAGGCTAATTACCTCCAGAGAGCAGTACTTC
v_call: TRBV7-9; d_call: TRBD2; clone_size: NA; j_call: TRBJ2-7; cdr3_aa: CASSRRELAGGYEQYF; cdr3_nt: TGTGCCAGCAGCCGAAGAGAGTTGGCGGGAGGCTACGAGCAGTACTTC
v_call: TRBV9; d_call: NA; clone_size: NA; j_call: TRBJ2-1; cdr3_aa: CASSVVLGSEQFF; cdr3_nt: TGTGCCAGCAGCGTAGTTCTGGGCAGTGAGCAGTTCTTC
v_call: TRBV15; d_call: NA; clone_size: NA; j_call: TRBJ2-1; cdr3_aa: CATSRDGGNNEQFF; cdr3_nt: TGTGCCACCAGCAGAGACGGGGGCAACAATGAGCAGTTCTTC
v_call: TRBV5-1; d_call: NA; clone_size: NA; j_call: TRBJ1-6; cdr3_aa: CASSLVPGNSPLHF; cdr3_nt: TGCGCCAGCAGCTTGGTCCCAGGCAATTCACCCCTCCACTTT
v_call: TRBV29-1; d_call: TRBD1; clone_size: NA; j_call: TRBJ1-3; cdr3_aa: CSVTMTGGIGNTIYF; cdr3_nt: TGCAGCGTTACCATGACAGGGGGCATTGGAAACACCATATATTTT
v_call: TRBV9; d_call: NA; clone_size: NA; j_call: TRBJ1-2; cdr3_aa: CASSGAGENYGYTF; cdr3_nt: TGTGCCAGCAGCGGGGCAGGGGAGAACTATGGCTACACCTTC
v_call: TRBV28; d_call: TRBD1; clone_size: NA; j_call: TRBJ1-1; cdr3_aa: CASSFPGTGLAFF; cdr3_nt: TGTGCCAGCAGTTTTCCTGGGACAGGGCTGGCTTTCTTT
v_call: TRBV6-5; d_call: NA; clone_size: NA; j_call: TRBJ1-2; cdr3_aa: CASSLGSRGDGYTF; cdr3_nt: TGTGCCAGCAGTCTAGGTAGCAGAGGGGATGGCTACACCTTC
v_call: TRBV5-4; d_call: TRBD2; clone_size: once; j_call: TRBJ2-5; cdr3_aa: CASSSPRAGVETQYF; cdr3_nt: TGTGCCAGCAGCTCGCCTCGAGCGGGAGTTGAGACCCAGTACTTC
v_call: TRBV7-2; d_call: TRBD2; clone_size: NA; j_call: TRBJ2-7; cdr3_aa: CASSLDGTSYHEQYF; cdr3_nt: TGTGCCAGCAGCTTAGATGGGACTAGCTACCACGAGCAGTACTTC
v_call: TRBV3-1/TRBV3-2; d_call: NA; clone_size: NA; j_call: TRBJ1-1; cdr3_aa: CASSRKGTEAFF; cdr3_nt: TGTGCCAGCAGTCGAAAGGGCACTGAAGCTTTCTTT
v_call: TRBV30; d_call: TRBD2; clone_size: NA; j_call: TRBJ2-3; cdr3_aa: CAWSKGTSGRAIDTQYF; cdr3_nt: TGTGCCTGGAGTAAAGGGACTAGCGGGAGGGCCATAGATACGCAGTATTTT
v_call: TRBV27; d_call: TRBD1; clone_size: NA; j_call: TRBJ1-1; cdr3_aa: CASSSGTGVATTEAFF; cdr3_nt: TGTGCCAGCAGTTCCGGGACAGGGGTTGCAACCACTGAAGCTTTCTTT
v_call: TRBV6-5; d_call: NA; clone_size: NA; j_call: TRBJ1-5; cdr3_aa: CAAGRAGGQPQHF; cdr3_nt: TGTGCCGCGGGGAGGGCCGGAGGACAGCCCCAGCATTTT
v_call: TRBV2; d_call: NA; clone_size: once; j_call: TRBJ1-5; cdr3_aa: CASRQDTLSNQPQHF; cdr3_nt: TGTGCCAGCAGACAGGACACGCTTAGCAATCAGCCCCAGCATTTT
v_call: TRBV6-5; d_call: NA; clone_size: NA; j_call: TRBJ2-1; cdr3_aa: CASIYPGLGKGGQFF; cdr3_nt: TGTGCCAGCATTTACCCGGGTCTGGGGAAGGGTGGGCAGTTCTTC
v_call: TRBV5-1; d_call: TRBD2; clone_size: NA; j_call: TRBJ2-7; cdr3_aa: CASSFSGTSYEQYF; cdr3_nt: TGCGCCAGCAGCTTCAGCGGGACTTCCTACGAGCAGTACTTC
v_call: TRBV24-1; d_call: TRBD1; clone_size: once; j_call: TRBJ2-5; cdr3_aa: CATSQTGEETQYF; cdr3_nt: TGTGCCACCAGTCAAACAGGGGAAGAGACCCAGTACTTC
v_call: TRBV19; d_call: NA; clone_size: NA; j_call: TRBJ1-2; cdr3_aa: CASSNPSGRRGDGYTF; cdr3_nt: TGTGCCAGTAGTAACCCGTCGGGACGGAGAGGGGATGGCTACACCTTC
v_call: TRBV9; d_call: TRBD1; clone_size: NA; j_call: TRBJ2-2; cdr3_aa: CASSVVPIDRGPNTGELFF; cdr3_nt: TGTGCCAGCAGCGTAGTCCCCATAGACAGGGGACCTAACACCGGGGAGCTGTTTTTT
v_call: TRBV19; d_call: TRBD1; clone_size: NA; j_call: TRBJ1-2; cdr3_aa: CASRLTGAPSGYTF; cdr3_nt: TGTGCCAGTAGACTGACAGGGGCCCCCAGCGGCTACACCTTC
v_call: TRBV3-1/TRBV3-2; d_call: TRBD1; clone_size: NA; j_call: TRBJ1-4; cdr3_aa: CASSQGLQGRSEKLFF; cdr3_nt: TGTGCCAGCAGCCAAGGCCTACAGGGGAGGAGCGAAAAACTGTTTTTT
v_call: TRBV28; d_call: TRBD1; clone_size: NA; j_call: TRBJ2-4; cdr3_aa: CASSGTVKNIQYF; cdr3_nt: TGTGCCAGCAGTGGGACAGTGAAAAACATTCAGTACTTC
v_call: TRBV6-5; d_call: TRBD1; clone_size: NA; j_call: TRBJ1-1; cdr3_aa: CASRNTGDTEAFF; cdr3_nt: TGTGCCAGCAGGAATACAGGGGACACTGAAGCTTTCTTT
v_call: TRBV6-2/TRBV6-3; d_call: TRBD2; clone_size: NA; j_call: TRBJ2-1; cdr3_aa: CASSYTPSTSGRGNEQFF; cdr3_nt: TGTGCCAGCAGTTATACCCCCTCGACTAGCGGGAGGGGGAATGAGCAGTTCTTC
v_call: TRBV5-6; d_call: NA; clone_size: NA; j_call: TRBJ1-2; cdr3_aa: CASSPQGGNYGYTF; cdr3_nt: TGTGCCAGCAGCCCCCAGGGCGGCAACTATGGCTACACCTTC
v_call: TRBV7-9; d_call: NA; clone_size: NA; j_call: TRBJ1-6; cdr3_aa: CASSLGVENSPLHF; cdr3_nt: TGTGCCAGCAGCTTAGGGGTAGAAAATTCACCCCTCCACTTT